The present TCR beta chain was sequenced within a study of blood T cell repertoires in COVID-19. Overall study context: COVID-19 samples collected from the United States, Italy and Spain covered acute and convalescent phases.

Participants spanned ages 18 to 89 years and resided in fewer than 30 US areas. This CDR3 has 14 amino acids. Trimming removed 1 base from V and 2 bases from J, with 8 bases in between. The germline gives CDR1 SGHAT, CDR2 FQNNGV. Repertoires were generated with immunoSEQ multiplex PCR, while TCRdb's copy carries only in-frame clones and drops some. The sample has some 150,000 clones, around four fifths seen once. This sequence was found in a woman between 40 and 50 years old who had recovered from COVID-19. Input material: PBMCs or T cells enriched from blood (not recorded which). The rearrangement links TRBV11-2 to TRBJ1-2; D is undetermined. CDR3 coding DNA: TGTGCCAGCAGCTTAGGCGCGGAGAACTATGGCTACACCTTC. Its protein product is CASSLGAENYGYTF.